A single sample is the source of the 12 T cell receptor beta chains below, sequenced in a study of regulatory and conventional T cells in RAG deficiency. Genomic DNA came from blood regulatory T cells gated CD4+ CD25-high CD127-low. Some clones are missing from TCRdb's copy, which holds only in-frame ones; the method was immunoSEQ multiplex PCR. The data contain over 7,000 clones, roughly 89% of them seen just once; the ten biggest clones take up 1.4% to 1.5%. These data also featured in a second study, about regulatory T cells. That study reports: Amplification used 52 TRBV primers and 13 TRBJ primers.

The sample taken for sequencing was CD127- CD25+ CD4+ Tregs sorted from blood. These receptors came from a human donor in good health.

The V and J genes are TRBV5-6 and TRBJ2-7; a possible D gene is TRBD2 (5 bases). This CDR3 spans 13 amino acids. Germline V gives CDR1 SGHDT, CDR2 YYEEEE. Deletions cut 0 bases from V and 4 bases from J, with 8 bases between. The CDR3 is CASSLVGGYEQYF. DNA of the CDR3: TGTGCCAGCAGCTTGGTCGGAGGATACGAGCAGTACTTC.

V gene TRBV19 combines with J gene TRBJ2-2, with D possibly being TRBD1 (5 bases). CDR1 and CDR2 (germline): LNHDA, SQIVND (reference sequence). CDR3 length: 16 amino acids. Trimming took off 6 bases at V and 2 bases at J, with 16 bases between the two ends. The CDR3 DNA reads TGTGCCAGTAGGGCTCGGACAACCTCTAACACCGGGGAGCTGTTTTTT. Protein product: CASRARTTSNTGELFF.

This clone appeared once. This chain connects TRBV28 to TRBJ1-2; perhaps TRBD1 as D (5 bases). Germline V CDR1 and CDR2: MDHEN, SYDVKM. The CDR3 consists of 14 residues. Deletions cut 10 bases from V and 3 bases from J, with 18 bases between. The CDR3 DNA reads as TGTGCCACCAAGGGGCAGGGTAAAGACTATGGCTACACCTTC. Protein product: CATKGQGKDYGYTF.

This clone was observed a few times. This chain connects TRBV10-2 to TRBJ1-5, with 8 bases identical to TRBD1. Germline lookup yields CDR1 WSHSY and CDR2 SAAADI. V gave up 4 bases and J gave up 6 bases; unmatched junction bases: 8. The CDR3 is made up of 15 amino acids. In nucleotides, the CDR3 is TGCGCCAGCAGTGTGTCAGGGGGCACGGGTCAGCCCCAGCATTTT. Its translation: CASSVSGGTGQPQHF.

The chain recombines TRBV5-1 with TRBJ2-7; TRBD1 is a possible D gene (8 bases). V lost 0 bases to trimming and J lost 0 bases, with 13 bases between them. This CDR3 region has 16 residues. Looked up from germline, CDR1 is SGHRS and CDR2 is YFSETQ. This CDR3 reads CASSLATGGGSYEQYF. The CDR3 nucleotides are TGCGCCAGCAGCTTGGCCACAGGGGGGGGCTCCTACGAGCAGTACTTC. The full variable domain, in which reference TRBV5-1 and TRBJ2-7 provide the parts outside the CDR3, is KAGVTQTPRYLIKTRGQQVTLSCSPISGHRSVSWYQQTPGQGLQFLFEYFSETQRNKGNFPGRFSGRQFSNSRSEMNVSTLELGDSALYLCASSLATGGGSYEQYFGPGTRLTVT.

A note on this clone: One end of the junction fails to match germline, which may point to a read error. Within the sample, other DNA sequences also encode this same CDR3. V gene TRBV18 combines with J gene TRBJ1-6; 9 positions agree with TRBD1. This CDR3 has 14 residues. Germline CDR1 reads KGHSH; CDR2 reads LQKENI. The CDR3 nucleotides are TGTGCCAGCTCATCACAGGGGGCAAATTCCCCCCTCCACTTT. It is translated as CASSSQGANSPLHF.

The rearrangement links TRBV7-9 to TRBJ1-4, with no clear D. The germline gives CDR1 SEHNR, CDR2 FQNEAQ (reference sequence). Trimming cost V 2 bases and J 7 bases, with 14 bases left between them. The CDR3 covers 15 residues. The CDR3 coding sequence is TGTGCCAGCAGCTTAAGTGCTCAAAGGAGTGAAAAACTGTTTTTT. Its translation is CASSLSAQRSEKLFF.

The rearrangement joins TRBV27 to TRBJ2-7; no definite D call. With 2 bases removed from V and 10 bases from J, the gap between germline ends came to 18 bases. The germline V gene encodes CDR1 MNHEY and CDR2 SMNVEV (reference sequence). The CDR3 extends over 14 amino acids. The CDR3: CASSLTSMVVVQYF. CDR3 DNA: TGTGCCAGCAGTTTAACATCGATGGTGGTCGTACAGTACTTC.

V and J are TRBV11-2 and TRBJ1-2; weak D call: TRBD1 (6 bases). The CDR3 is made up of 14 amino acids. Trimming stripped 1 base from V and 5 bases from J, with 11 bases between. Germline-derived CDR1 and CDR2 are SGHAT and FQNNGV. The CDR3 loop is CASSLGGGAYGYTF. DNA for the CDR3: TGTGCCAGCAGCTTAGGTGGGGGGGCTTATGGCTACACCTTC.

The V call is TRBV16, the J call TRBJ2-7, with D possibly TRBD1 on 6 matching bases. Per the germline V gene, CDR1 is KGHSY and CDR2 is FQNENV. The CDR3 runs to 14 residues. V lost 4 bases and J lost 0, with 10 bases in between. CDR3 nucleotides: TGTGCCAGCAGCCTACTGGACAGCTCCTACGAGCAGTACTTC. Translation gives CASSLLDSSYEQYF.

The chain carries TRBV7-8 and TRBJ1-2; 8 bases fit TRBD1. The CDR3 is 16 amino acids. Per germline, CDR1 SGHVS and CDR2 FQNEAQ. V dropped 0 bases and J dropped 4; count of bases not matched to a gene: 7. The CDR3 loop reads CASSLAGTGQLYGYTF. CDR3 nucleotide sequence: TGTGCCAGCAGCTTAGCGGGGACAGGACAGCTCTATGGCTACACCTTC.

This sequence joins TRBV5-6 and TRBJ1-6; the D is unclear. This CDR3 has 15 amino acids. Per germline, CDR1 SGHDT and CDR2 YYEEEE. The ends were cut back, 2 bases at V and 7 bases at J, with 13 bases in the middle. The CDR3, as DNA: TGTGCCAGCAGCTTTCGGGGTATGGGAAATTCACCCCTCCACTTT. It yields the protein CASSFRGMGNSPLHF.